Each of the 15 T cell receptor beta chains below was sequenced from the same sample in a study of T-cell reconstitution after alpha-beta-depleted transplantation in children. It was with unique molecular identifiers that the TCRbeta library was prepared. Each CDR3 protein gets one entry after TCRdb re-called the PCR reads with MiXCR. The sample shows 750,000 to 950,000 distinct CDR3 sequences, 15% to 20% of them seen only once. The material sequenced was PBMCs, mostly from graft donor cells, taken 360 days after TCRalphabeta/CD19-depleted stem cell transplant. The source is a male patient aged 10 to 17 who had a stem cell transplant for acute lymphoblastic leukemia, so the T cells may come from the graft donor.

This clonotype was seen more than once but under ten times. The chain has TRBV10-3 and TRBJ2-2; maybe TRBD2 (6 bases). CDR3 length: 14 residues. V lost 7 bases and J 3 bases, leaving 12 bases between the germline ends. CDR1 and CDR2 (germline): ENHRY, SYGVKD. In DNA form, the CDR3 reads TGTGCCATCAAAGAGGGAGGCGACACCGGGGAGCTGTTTTTT. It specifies CAIKEGGDTGELFF.

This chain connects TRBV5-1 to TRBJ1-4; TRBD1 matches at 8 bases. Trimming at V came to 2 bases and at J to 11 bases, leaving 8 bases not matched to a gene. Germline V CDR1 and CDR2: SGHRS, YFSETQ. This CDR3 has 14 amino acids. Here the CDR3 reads CASSFSRGRRKLFF. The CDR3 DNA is TGCGCCAGCAGCTTTAGCAGGGGGCGCCGGAAACTGTTTTTT.

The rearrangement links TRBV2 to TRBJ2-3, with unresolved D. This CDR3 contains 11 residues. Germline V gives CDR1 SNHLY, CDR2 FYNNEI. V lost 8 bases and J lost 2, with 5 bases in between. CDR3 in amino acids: CASENTDTQYF. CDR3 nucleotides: TGTGCCAGCGAGAACACAGATACGCAGTATTTT. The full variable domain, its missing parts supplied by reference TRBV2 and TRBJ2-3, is EPEVTQTPSHQVTQMGQEVILRCVPISNHLYFYWYRQILGQKVEFLVSFYNNEISEKSEIFDDQFSVERPDGSNFTLKIRSTKLEDSAMYFCASENTDTQYFGPGTRLTVL.

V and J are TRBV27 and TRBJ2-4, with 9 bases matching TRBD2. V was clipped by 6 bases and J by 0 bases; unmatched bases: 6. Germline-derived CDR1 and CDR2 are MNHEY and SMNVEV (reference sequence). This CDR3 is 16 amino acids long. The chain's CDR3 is CASRPLAGLAKNIQYF. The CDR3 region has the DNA TGTGCCAGCAGGCCGCTAGCGGGATTAGCCAAAAACATTCAGTACTTC.

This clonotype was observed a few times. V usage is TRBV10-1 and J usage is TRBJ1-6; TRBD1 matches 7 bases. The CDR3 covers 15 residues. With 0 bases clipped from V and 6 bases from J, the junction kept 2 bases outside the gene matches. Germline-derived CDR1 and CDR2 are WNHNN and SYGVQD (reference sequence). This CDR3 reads CASSESSGGNSPLHF. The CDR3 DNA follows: TGCGCCAGCAGTGAGTCGTCAGGGGGTAATTCACCCCTCCACTTT.

In DNA, the CDR3 is TGCAGTGCTAGTAGTGATTCTAGCGTCAATGAGCAGTTCTTC. The encoded protein is CSASSDSSVNEQFF. The chain uses TRBV20-1 and TRBJ2-1, with TRBD2 as a possible D gene (6 bases). Germline assignment: CDR1 DFQATT and CDR2 SNEGSKA (reference sequence). CDR3 length equals 14 residues. V lost 3 bases to trimming and J lost 6 bases, with 15 bases between them.

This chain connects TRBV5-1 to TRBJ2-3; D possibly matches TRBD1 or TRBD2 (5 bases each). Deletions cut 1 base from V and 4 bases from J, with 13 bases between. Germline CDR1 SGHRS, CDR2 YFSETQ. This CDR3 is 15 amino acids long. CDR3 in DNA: TGCGCCAGCAGCTTGACGGGGCGCCACCCAGATACGCAGTATTTT. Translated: CASSLTGRHPDTQYF. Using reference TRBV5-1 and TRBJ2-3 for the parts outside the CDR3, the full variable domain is KAGVTQTPRYLIKTRGQQVTLSCSPISGHRSVSWYQQTPGQGLQFLFEYFSETQRNKGNFPGRFSGRQFSNSRSEMNVSTLELGDSALYLCASSLTGRHPDTQYFGPGTRLTVL.

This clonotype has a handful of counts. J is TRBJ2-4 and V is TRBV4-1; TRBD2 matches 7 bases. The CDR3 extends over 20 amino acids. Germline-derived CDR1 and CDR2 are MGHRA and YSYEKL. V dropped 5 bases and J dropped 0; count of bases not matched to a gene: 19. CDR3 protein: CASSFGGLPTTYLAKNIQYF. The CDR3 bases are TGCGCCAGCAGCTTCGGGGGACTACCAACGACTTATTTAGCCAAAAACATTCAGTACTTC.

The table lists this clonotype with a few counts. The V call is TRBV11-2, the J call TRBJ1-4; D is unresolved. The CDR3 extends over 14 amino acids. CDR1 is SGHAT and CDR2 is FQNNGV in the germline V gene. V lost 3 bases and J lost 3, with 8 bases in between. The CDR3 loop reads CASSLVKANEKLFF. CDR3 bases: TGTGCCAGCAGCTTGGTAAAGGCTAATGAAAAACTGTTTTTT.

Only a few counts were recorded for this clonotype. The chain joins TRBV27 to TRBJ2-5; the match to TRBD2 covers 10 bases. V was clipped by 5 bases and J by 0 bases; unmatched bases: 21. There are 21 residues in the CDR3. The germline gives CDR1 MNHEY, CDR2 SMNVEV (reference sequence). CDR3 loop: CASSTSYFAGTSVRYQETQYF. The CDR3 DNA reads TGTGCCAGCAGTACCTCCTACTTCGCCGGGACTAGCGTCAGGTACCAAGAGACCCAGTACTTC.

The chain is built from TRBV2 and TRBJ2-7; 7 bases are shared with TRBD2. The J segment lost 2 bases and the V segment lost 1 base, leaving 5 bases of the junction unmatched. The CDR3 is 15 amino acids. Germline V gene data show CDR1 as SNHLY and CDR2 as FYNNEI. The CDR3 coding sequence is TGTGCCAGCAGTGAAGGGGTAACTAGCGCCTACGAGCAGTACTTC. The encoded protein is CASSEGVTSAYEQYF.

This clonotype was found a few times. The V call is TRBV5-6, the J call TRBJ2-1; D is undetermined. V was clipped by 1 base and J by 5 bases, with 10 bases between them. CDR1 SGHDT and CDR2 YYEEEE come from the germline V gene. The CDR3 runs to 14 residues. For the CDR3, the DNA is TGTGCCAGCAGCTTGCGTCTAGTAGACAATGAGCAGTTCTTC. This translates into CASSLRLVDNEQFF.

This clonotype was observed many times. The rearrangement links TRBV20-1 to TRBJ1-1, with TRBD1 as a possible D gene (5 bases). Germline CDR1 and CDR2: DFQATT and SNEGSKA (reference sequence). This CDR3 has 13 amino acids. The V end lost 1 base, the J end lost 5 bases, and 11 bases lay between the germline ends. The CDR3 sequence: CSARVGGRTEAFF. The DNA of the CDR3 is TGCAGTGCTAGAGTCGGGGGAAGGACTGAAGCTTTCTTT.

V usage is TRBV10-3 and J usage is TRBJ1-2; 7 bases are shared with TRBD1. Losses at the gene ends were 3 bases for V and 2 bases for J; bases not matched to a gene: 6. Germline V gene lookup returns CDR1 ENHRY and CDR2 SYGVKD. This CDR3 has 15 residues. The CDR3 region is CAISEEGAGNYGYTF. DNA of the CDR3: TGTGCCATCAGTGAAGAGGGGGCAGGGAACTATGGCTACACCTTC.

The CDR3 sequence: CASSEALRSYQETQYF. CDR3 in DNA: TGTGCCAGCAGTGAAGCGCTTAGGTCGTACCAAGAGACCCAGTACTTC. The chain uses TRBV2 and TRBJ2-5; D is uncertain. V lost 0 bases to trimming and J lost 0 bases, with 11 bases between them. The CDR3 consists of 16 residues. In germline, CDR1 is SNHLY, CDR2 FYNNEI.